This paragraph covers one T cell receptor beta chain sequence. The CDR3 covers 13 residues. The germline V gene has CDR1 SGHTA and CDR2 FQGTGA. V was cut by 3 bases and J by 3 bases, with 8 bases left in between. This entry comes from a study of OX40 agonist ivuxolimab in advanced cancers. Data came from immunoSEQ multiplex PCR; TCRdb stores just in-frame clones and leaves some out. Among 65,000 to 95,000 clones listed, 80% to 90% were seen once. Peripheral blood came from all dose cohorts at three timepoints. The chain couples TRBV7-3 to TRBJ1-1; D unclear. The sample in question was CD4+ or CD8+ T cells sorted from blood, obtained in a trial of the OX40 agonist ivuxolimab. The clonotype comes from an adult with an advanced solid tumor such as melanoma, head and neck, liver or kidney cancer. CDR3 protein: CASSLKRDTEAFF. For the CDR3, the DNA is TGTGCCAGCAGCTTGAAGAGGGACACTGAAGCTTTCTTT.